This T cell receptor (beta chain) appears in the sequencing data of a study of cytomegalovirus exposure and HLA in healthy donors. The PCR ran on 60 Vbeta and 13 Jbeta primers. This table comes from immunoSEQ multiplex PCR, and its TCRdb copy is limited to in-frame clones, with some not included. The sample has roughly 92,000 clones, around 81% seen once; the top ten hold roughly 4%. Germline lookup yields CDR1 SEHNR and CDR2 FQNEAQ (reference sequence). CDR3 size: 15 residues. V shed 3 bases and J shed 7 bases, with 18 bases lying between them. The receptor comes from a woman aged 70-85 years in good health and CMV-seropositive. Source material: PBMCs. The chain couples TRBV7-9 to TRBJ1-1; TRBD1 is a possible D gene (6 bases). Here the CDR3 reads CASSLGDREGDEAFF. CDR3 coding DNA: TGTGCCAGCAGCTTGGGGGACCGAGAGGGGGATGAAGCTTTCTTT.